The clone carrying this T cell receptor (beta chain) was observed a handful of times. Its antigen is unknown. This entry comes from a study of beta chain features in type 1 diabetes. Findings and limits, study-wide: People with Type 1 diabetes carried modestly yet significantly shorter TCRB CDR3s in all four CD4+ subsets.

Expressed TCRB transcripts got sequenced, as all isolated RNA was reverse transcribed. Assay: immunoSEQ multiplex PCR; the TCRdb copy retains only in-frame clones and omits some. The sample has 55,000 to 85,000 clones, more than 45% seen once. Germline loops: CDR1 SGHDT, CDR2 YYEEEE. V was shortened by 4 bases and J by 4 bases, with 11 bases between the two germline ends. The CDR3 spans 13 residues. Sequencing input: central memory CD4+ T cells from blood. The sequence was collected from a man aged 30 to 45 with type 1 diabetes. The chain links TRBV5-6 to TRBJ1-1; D possibly corresponds to TRBD1 (5 bases). CDR3 bases: TGTGCCAGCAGCCGTATTCAGGGCACTGAAGCTTTCTTT. Amino acids: CASSRIQGTEAFF.